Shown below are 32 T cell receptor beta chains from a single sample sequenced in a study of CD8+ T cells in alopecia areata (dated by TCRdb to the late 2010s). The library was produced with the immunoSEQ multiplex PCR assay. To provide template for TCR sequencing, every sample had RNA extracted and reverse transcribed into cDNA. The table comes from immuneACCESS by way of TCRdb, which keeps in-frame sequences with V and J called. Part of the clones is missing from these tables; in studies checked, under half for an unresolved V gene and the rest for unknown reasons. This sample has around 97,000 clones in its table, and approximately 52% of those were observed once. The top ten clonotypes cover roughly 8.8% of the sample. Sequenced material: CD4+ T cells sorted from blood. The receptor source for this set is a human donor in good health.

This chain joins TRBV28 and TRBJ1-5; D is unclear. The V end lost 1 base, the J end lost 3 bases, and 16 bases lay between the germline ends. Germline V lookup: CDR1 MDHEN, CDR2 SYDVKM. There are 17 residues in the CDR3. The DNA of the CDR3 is TGTGCCAGCAGTTTATTCGGGCCGAGACGGAACAATCAGCCCCAGCATTTT. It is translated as CASSLFGPRRNNQPQHF.

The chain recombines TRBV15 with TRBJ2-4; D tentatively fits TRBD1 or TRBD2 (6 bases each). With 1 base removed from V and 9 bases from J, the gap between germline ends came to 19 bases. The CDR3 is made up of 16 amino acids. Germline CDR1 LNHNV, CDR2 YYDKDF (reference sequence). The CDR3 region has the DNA TGTGCCACCAGCAGAGTTGGGGGGCTCCAGGCGGCCATTCAGTACTTC. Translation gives CATSRVGGLQAAIQYF.

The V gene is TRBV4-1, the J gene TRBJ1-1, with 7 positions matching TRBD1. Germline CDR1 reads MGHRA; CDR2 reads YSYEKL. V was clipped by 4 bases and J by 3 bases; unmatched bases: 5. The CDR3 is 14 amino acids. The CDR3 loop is CASSRVGQDTEAFF. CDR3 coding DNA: TGCGCCAGCAGCCGGGTAGGACAGGACACTGAAGCTTTCTTT.

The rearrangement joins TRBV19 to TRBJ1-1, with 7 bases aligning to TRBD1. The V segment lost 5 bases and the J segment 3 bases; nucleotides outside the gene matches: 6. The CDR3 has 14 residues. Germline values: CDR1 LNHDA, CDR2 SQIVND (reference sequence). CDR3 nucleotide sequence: TGTGCCAGTAGTGCCCGCCAGGGGGACACTGAAGCTTTCTTT. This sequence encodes CASSARQGDTEAFF. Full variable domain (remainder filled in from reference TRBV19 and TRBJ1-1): DGGITQSPKYLFRKEGQNVTLSCEQNLNHDAMYWYRQDPGQGLRLIYYSQIVNDFQKGDIAEGYSVSREKKESFPLTVTSAQKNPTAFYLCASSARQGDTEAFFGQGTRLTVV.

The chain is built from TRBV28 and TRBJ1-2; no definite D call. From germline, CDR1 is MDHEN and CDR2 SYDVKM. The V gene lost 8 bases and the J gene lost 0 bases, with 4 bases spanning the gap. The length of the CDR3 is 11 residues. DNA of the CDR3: TGTGCCAGCTCCTCTAACTATGGCTACACCTTC. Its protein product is CASSSNYGYTF.

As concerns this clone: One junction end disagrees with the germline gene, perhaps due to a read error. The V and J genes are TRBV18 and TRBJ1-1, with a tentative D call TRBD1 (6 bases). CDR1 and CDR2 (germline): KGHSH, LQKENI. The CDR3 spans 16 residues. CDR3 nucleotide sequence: TGTGCCAGCTCCCCACGAAGGGGGACAATGAACACTGAAGCTTTCTTT. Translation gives CASSPRRGTMNTEAFF. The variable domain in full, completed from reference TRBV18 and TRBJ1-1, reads NAGVMQNPRHLVRRRGQEARLRCSPMKGHSHVYWYRQLPEEGLKFMVYLQKENIIDESGMPKERFSAEFPKEGPSILRIQQVVRGDSAAYFCASSPRRGTMNTEAFFGQGTRLTVV.

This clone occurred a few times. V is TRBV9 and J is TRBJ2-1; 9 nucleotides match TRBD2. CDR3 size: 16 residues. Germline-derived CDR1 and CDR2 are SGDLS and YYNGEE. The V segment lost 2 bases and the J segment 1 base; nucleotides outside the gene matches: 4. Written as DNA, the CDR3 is TGTGCCAGCAGCGTCAGTAGCGGGGGATCCTACAATGAGCAGTTCTTC. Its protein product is CASSVSSGGSYNEQFF.

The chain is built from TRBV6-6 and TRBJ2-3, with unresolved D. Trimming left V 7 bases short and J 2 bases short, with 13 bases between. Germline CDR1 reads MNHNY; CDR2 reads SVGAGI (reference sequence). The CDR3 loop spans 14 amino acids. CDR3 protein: CASTLARNTDTQYF. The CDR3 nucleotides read TGTGCCAGCACCCTCGCGAGAAACACAGATACGCAGTATTTT.

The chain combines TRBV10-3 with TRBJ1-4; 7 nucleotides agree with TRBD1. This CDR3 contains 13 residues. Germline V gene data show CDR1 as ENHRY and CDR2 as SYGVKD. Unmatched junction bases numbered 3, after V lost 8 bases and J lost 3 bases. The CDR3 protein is CAIGGTANEKLFF. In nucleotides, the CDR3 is TGTGCCATCGGCGGGACAGCTAATGAAAAACTGTTTTTT.

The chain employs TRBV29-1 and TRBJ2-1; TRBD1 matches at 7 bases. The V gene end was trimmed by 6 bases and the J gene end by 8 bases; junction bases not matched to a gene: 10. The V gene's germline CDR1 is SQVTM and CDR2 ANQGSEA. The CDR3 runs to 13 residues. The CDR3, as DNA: TGCAGCGTCAACCGGGACAGCGTTGATGAGCAGTTCTTC. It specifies CSVNRDSVDEQFF.

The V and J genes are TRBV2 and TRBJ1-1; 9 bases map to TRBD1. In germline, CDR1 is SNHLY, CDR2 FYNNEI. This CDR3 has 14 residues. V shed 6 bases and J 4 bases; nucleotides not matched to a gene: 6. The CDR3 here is CASSPTGGPTEAFF. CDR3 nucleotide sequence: TGTGCCAGCAGCCCAACAGGGGGCCCCACTGAAGCTTTCTTT.

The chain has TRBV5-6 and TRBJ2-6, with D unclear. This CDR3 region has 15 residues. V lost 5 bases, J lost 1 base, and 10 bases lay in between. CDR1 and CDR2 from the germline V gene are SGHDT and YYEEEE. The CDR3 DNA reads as TGTGCCAGCAGGCAGCGCGGTTCTGGGGCCAACGTCCTGACTTTC. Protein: CASRQRGSGANVLTF.

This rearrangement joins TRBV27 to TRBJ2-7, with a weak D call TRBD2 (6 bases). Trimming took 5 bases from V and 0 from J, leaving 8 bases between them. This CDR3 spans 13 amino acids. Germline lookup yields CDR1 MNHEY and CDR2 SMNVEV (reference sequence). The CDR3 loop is CASSRTNSYEQYF. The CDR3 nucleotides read TGTGCCAGCAGTCGGACTAACTCCTACGAGCAGTACTTC.

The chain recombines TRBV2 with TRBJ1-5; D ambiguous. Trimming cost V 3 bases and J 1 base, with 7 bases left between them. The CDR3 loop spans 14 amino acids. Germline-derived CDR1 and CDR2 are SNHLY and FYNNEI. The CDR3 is CASSDRSSNQPQHF. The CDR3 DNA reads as TGTGCCAGCAGTGACAGGTCCAGCAATCAGCCCCAGCATTTT.

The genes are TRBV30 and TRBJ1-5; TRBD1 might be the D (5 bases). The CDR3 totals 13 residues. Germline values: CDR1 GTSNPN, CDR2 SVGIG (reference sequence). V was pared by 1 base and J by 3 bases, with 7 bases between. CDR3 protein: CAWSAGDNQPQHF. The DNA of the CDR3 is TGTGCCTGGAGTGCGGGGGACAATCAGCCCCAGCATTTT.

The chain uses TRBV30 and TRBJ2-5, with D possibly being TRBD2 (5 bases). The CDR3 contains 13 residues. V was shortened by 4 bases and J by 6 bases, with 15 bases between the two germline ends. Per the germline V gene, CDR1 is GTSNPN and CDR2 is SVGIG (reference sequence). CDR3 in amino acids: CAWNRDSGKTQYF. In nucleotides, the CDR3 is TGTGCCTGGAATCGCGACTCGGGGAAGACCCAGTACTTC.

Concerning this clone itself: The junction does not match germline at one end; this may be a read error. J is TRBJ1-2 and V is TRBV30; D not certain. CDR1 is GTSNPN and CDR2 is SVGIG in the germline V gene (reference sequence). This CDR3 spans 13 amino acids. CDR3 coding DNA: TGTGCCTGGAGTCAGGAGGACCCACGGGTACTCCGCTTC. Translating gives CAWSQEDPRVLRF.

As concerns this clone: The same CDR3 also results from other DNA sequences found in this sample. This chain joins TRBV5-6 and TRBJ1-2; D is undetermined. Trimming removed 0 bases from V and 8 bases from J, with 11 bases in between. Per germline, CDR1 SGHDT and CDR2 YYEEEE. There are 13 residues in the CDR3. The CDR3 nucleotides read TGTGCCAGCAGCTTGGCTCAAGTAGGAGGCTACACCTTC. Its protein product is CASSLAQVGGYTF.

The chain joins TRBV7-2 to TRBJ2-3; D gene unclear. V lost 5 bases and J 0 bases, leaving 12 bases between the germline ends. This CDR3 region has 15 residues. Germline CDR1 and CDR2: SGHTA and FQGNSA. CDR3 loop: CASSPSRVSTDTQYF. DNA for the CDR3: TGTGCCAGCAGCCCCTCCCGGGTCAGCACAGATACGCAGTATTTT.

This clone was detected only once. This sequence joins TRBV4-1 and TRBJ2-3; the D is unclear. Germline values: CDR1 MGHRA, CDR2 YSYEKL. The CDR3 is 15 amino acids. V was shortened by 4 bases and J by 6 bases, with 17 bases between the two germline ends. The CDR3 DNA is TGCGCCAGCAGCCTCTCTCTATCCTCTAGTGATACGCAGTATTTT. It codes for CASSLSLSSSDTQYF.

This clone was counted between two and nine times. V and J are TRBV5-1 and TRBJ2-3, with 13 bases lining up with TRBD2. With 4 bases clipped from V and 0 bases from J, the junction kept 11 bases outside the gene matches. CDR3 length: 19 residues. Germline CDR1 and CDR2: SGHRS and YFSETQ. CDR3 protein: CASSPRGLAGVTSTDTQYF. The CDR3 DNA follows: TGCGCCAGCAGCCCCCGCGGACTAGCGGGGGTCACTAGCACAGATACGCAGTATTTT.

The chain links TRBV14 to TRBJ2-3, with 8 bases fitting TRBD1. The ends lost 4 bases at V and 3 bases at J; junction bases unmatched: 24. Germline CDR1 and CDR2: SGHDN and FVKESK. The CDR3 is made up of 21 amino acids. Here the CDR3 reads CASSPQGAGLTLKRGTDTQYF. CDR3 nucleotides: TGTGCCAGCAGCCCTCAGGGGGCAGGCCTTACCTTGAAAAGAGGAACAGATACGCAGTATTTT.

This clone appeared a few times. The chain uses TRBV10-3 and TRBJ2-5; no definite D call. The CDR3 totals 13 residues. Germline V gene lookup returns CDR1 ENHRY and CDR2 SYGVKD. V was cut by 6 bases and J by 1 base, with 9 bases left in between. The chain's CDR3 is CAISVRSQETQYF. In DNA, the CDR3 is TGTGCCATCAGCGTCAGGAGCCAAGAGACCCAGTACTTC.

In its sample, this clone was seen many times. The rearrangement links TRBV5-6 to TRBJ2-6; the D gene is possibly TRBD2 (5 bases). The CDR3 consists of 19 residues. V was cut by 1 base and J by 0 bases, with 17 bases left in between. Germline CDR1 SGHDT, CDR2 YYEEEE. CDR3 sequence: CASSLSFLWESSGANVLTF. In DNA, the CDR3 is TGTGCCAGCAGCTTGAGTTTTCTGTGGGAGAGCTCTGGGGCCAACGTCCTGACTTTC. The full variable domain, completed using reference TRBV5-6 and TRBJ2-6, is DAGVTQSPTHLIKTRGQQVTLRCSPKSGHDTVSWYQQALGQGPQFIFQYYEEEERQRGNFPDRFSGHQFPNYSSELNVNALLLGDSALYLCASSLSFLWESSGANVLTFGAGSRLTVL.

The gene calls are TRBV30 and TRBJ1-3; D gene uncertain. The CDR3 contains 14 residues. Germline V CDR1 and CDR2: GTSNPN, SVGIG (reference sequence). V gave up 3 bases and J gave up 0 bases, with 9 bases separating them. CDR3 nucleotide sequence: TGTGCCTGGAGACTCCCCAGCTCTGGAAACACCATATATTTT. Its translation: CAWRLPSSGNTIYF.

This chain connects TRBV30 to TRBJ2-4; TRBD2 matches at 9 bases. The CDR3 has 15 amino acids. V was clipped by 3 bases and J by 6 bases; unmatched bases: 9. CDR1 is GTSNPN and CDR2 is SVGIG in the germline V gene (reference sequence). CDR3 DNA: TGTGCCTGGAGAGCCGGCGGGGGGGCCCTAAACATTCAGTACTTC. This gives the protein CAWRAGGGALNIQYF.

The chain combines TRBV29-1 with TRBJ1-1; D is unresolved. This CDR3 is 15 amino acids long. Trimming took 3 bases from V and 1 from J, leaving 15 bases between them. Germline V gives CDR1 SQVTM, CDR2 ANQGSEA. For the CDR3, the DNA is TGCAGCGTTGAGATCCAATGGGGAGCGAACACTGAAGCTTTCTTT. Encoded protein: CSVEIQWGANTEAFF.

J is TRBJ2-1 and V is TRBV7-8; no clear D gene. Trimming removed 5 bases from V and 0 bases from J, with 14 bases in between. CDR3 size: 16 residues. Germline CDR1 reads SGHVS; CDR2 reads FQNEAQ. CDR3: CASSTKLGPSYNEQFF. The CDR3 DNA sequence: TGTGCCAGCAGCACCAAGCTAGGCCCCTCCTACAATGAGCAGTTCTTC.

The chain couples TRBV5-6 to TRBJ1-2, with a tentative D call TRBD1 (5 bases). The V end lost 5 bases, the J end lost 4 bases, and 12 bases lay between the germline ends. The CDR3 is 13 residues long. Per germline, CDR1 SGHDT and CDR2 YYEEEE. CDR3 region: CASRTYTGYGYTF. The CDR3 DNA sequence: TGTGCCAGCAGGACCTACACAGGCTATGGCTACACCTTC.

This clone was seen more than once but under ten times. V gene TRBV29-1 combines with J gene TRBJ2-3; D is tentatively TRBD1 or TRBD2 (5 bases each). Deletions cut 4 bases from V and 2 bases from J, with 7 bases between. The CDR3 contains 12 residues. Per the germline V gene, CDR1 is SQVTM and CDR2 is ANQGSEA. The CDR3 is CSVAGTTDTQYF. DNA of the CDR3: TGCAGCGTTGCCGGGACCACAGATACGCAGTATTTT.

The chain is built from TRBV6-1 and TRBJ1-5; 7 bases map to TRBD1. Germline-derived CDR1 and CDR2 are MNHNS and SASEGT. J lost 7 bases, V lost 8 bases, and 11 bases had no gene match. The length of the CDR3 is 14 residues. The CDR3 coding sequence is TGTGCCAGCGTCGACAGGGTCGAAAACCAGCCCCAGCATTTT. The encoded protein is CASVDRVENQPQHF.

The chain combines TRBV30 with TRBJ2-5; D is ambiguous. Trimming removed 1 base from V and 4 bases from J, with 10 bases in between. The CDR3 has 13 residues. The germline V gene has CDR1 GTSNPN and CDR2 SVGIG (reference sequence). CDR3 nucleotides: TGTGCCTGGAGTGCCTTAGTTGGAGAGACCCAGTACTTC. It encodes CAWSALVGETQYF.